This T cell receptor (beta chain) is from a study of blood T cell repertoires in COVID-19. About the research overall: Sample material is recorded as cDNA or gDNA derived from T cells, B-cell-depleted T cells, or PBMCs.

In the original processing: Amplifying reference gene primers gave estimates of nucleated cell counts. Here immunoSEQ multiplex PCR was the method, and the copy in TCRdb shows in-frame clones only, minus some. From that table come the V and J calls and clone size; the DNA was used to work out D and trimming. The table has 230,000 or so clones, roughly nine tenths seen once. With V trimmed by 4 bases and J by 2 bases, 11 bases remained unmatched. Per the germline V gene, CDR1 is MGHDK and CDR2 is SYGVNS. The CDR3 covers 17 residues. Sequenced material: peripheral blood. The chain uses TRBV25-1 and TRBJ2-3, with 8 bases matching TRBD2. This clonotype was obtained from a man in his forties with active or convalescent COVID-19. The CDR3 region is CASSGYTGTSHTDTQYF. The CDR3 region has the DNA TGTGCCAGCAGTGGATATACCGGGACTAGTCACACAGATACGCAGTATTTT.